These 5 T cell receptor beta chains originate from one sample sequenced in a study of T cell responses to AZD1222 COVID-19 vaccine. Sequencing was performed with immunoSEQ multiplex PCR; in TCRdb, only in-frame clones are kept and a portion is missing. Of 55,000 to 75,000 clones in the sample, almost 90% were seen once. The sample here was peripheral blood, taken on day 0 of AZD1222 vaccination. These receptors all stem from an adult in good health.

V is TRBV3-1 (or the pseudogene TRBV3-2) and J is TRBJ1-1, with 7 bases that match TRBD1. The CDR3 consists of 14 residues. With V trimmed by 4 bases and J by 1 base, 3 bases remained unmatched. Germline V gene sequence: CDR1 LGHDT, CDR2 YNNKEL (reference sequence). Here the CDR3 reads CASSPDRANTEAFF. CDR3 in DNA: TGTGCCAGCAGCCCCGACAGGGCGAACACTGAAGCTTTCTTT.

V and J are TRBV2 and TRBJ1-5; D remains ambiguous. Germline assignment: CDR1 SNHLY and CDR2 FYNNEI. Trimming removed 6 bases from V and 3 bases from J, with 12 bases in between. The CDR3 spans 14 residues. For the CDR3, the DNA is TGTGCCAGCAGCCCGAACGGTTACAATCAGCCCCAGCATTTT. Protein product: CASSPNGYNQPQHF. Combining the CDR3 with reference TRBV2 and TRBJ1-5 gives the whole variable domain EPEVTQTPSHQVTQMGQEVILRCVPISNHLYFYWYRQILGQKVEFLVSFYNNEISEKSEIFDDQFSVERPDGSNFTLKIRSTKLEDSAMYFCASSPNGYNQPQHFGDGTRLSIL.

This clone has only a few counts. The chain carries TRBV10-1 and TRBJ2-7; D may be TRBD2 (5 bases). CDR1 is WNHNN and CDR2 is SYGVQD in the germline V gene (reference sequence). CDR3 length equals 13 residues. V was shortened by 5 bases and J by 7 bases, with 15 bases between the two germline ends. CDR3 coding DNA: TGCGCCAGCAGTCTGACGCCAACGGGGGAGCAGTACTTC. Translating gives CASSLTPTGEQYF.

This chain links TRBV3-1 (or the pseudogene TRBV3-2) with TRBJ2-5; D is uncertain. There are 13 residues in the CDR3. Trimming took 0 bases from V and 2 from J, leaving 4 bases between them. Germline CDR1 LGHDT, CDR2 YNNKEL (reference sequence). DNA of the CDR3: TGTGCCAGCAGCCAAGATGGTCAAGAGACCCAGTACTTC. Its protein product is CASSQDGQETQYF.

This chain uses TRBV3-1 (or the pseudogene TRBV3-2) with TRBJ2-1; D might be TRBD2 (5 bases). The V gene's germline CDR1 is LGHDT and CDR2 YNNKEL (reference sequence). The CDR3 runs to 14 residues. With 4 bases removed from V and 5 bases from J, the gap between germline ends came to 12 bases. DNA of the CDR3: TGTGCCAGCAGCCCGGGAAATTTGAACAATGAGCAGTTCTTC. It specifies CASSPGNLNNEQFF.